These 27 T cell receptor beta chains originate from one sample sequenced in a study of blood T cell repertoires in COVID-19. Sequencing was performed with immunoSEQ multiplex PCR; in TCRdb, only in-frame clones are kept and a portion is missing. The sample has some 210,000 clones, around 90% seen once. The sequenced sample consisted of peripheral blood. The source of these receptors is a man aged 55 to 70 who had recovered from COVID-19.

This sequence joins TRBV18 and TRBJ2-3; D remains unclear. The ends were cut back, 0 bases at V and 3 bases at J, with 10 bases in the middle. This CDR3 has 15 amino acids. Germline loops: CDR1 KGHSH, CDR2 LQKENI. DNA of the CDR3: TGTGCCAGCTCACCACCGGGCACTGGGACAGATACGCAGTATTTT. This encodes CASSPPGTGTDTQYF.

The rearrangement joins TRBV5-6 to TRBJ2-3, with 8 nucleotides matching TRBD2. The J segment lost 4 bases and the V segment lost 2 bases, leaving 3 bases of the junction unmatched. This CDR3 region has 14 residues. Germline V gene data show CDR1 as SGHDT and CDR2 as YYEEEE. The CDR3 DNA is TGTGCCAGCAGCTTAAGAGCGGGGGCAGATACGCAGTATTTT. The encoded protein is CASSLRAGADTQYF.

As to this clone: Within the sample, other DNA sequences also encode this same CDR3. The chain uses TRBV7-9 and TRBJ2-5, with 7 bases that match TRBD1. Germline-derived CDR1 and CDR2 are SEHNR and FQNEAQ (reference sequence). The CDR3 has 14 amino acids. The junction had 5 bases not matched to a gene; V was cut back by 3 bases and J by 4 bases. The CDR3 is CASSLGTGVETQYF. In DNA form, the CDR3 reads TGTGCCAGCAGCTTGGGAACAGGGGTAGAGACCCAGTACTTC.

The CDR3 coding sequence is TGTGCCAGCAGTTACCGGGACAGGGTCCCCTACGAGCAGTACTTC. Protein sequence: CASSYRDRVPYEQYF. V gene TRBV27 combines with J gene TRBJ2-7; 9 bases fit TRBD1. Per the germline V gene, CDR1 is MNHEY and CDR2 is SMNVEV (reference sequence). Unmatched junction bases numbered 6, after V lost 4 bases and J lost 2 bases. The CDR3 has 15 amino acids.

The chain has TRBV10-3 and TRBJ2-7; TRBD1 aligns across 9 bases. Looked up from germline, CDR1 is ENHRY and CDR2 is SYGVKD. This CDR3 is built from 13 residues. J was trimmed by 5 bases and V by 6 bases; bases with no gene match: 5. CDR3 DNA sequence: TGTGCCATCAGCCGGGACAGGGAGAACGAGCAGTACTTC. This gives the protein CAISRDRENEQYF.

The chain is built from TRBV2 and TRBJ1-5, with 8 nucleotides matching TRBD1. Losses at the gene ends were 4 bases for V and 2 bases for J; bases not matched to a gene: 1. This CDR3 contains 14 residues. Germline V gene sequence: CDR1 SNHLY, CDR2 FYNNEI. In DNA form, the CDR3 reads TGTGCCAGCAGTGCGACAGGGGGCAATCAGCCCCAGCATTTT. It is translated as CASSATGGNQPQHF. Variable domain in full (rest from reference TRBV2 and TRBJ1-5): EPEVTQTPSHQVTQMGQEVILRCVPISNHLYFYWYRQILGQKVEFLVSFYNNEISEKSEIFDDQFSVERPDGSNFTLKIRSTKLEDSAMYFCASSATGGNQPQHFGDGTRLSIL.

The chain couples TRBV19 to TRBJ1-3, with 8 bases fitting TRBD1. V shed 7 bases and J 6 bases; nucleotides not matched to a gene: 8. Germline lookup yields CDR1 LNHDA and CDR2 SQIVND (reference sequence). The length of the CDR3 is 14 residues. The CDR3 protein is CASTGDRSLNTIYF. CDR3 nucleotides: TGTGCCAGTACCGGGGACAGGTCCTTAAACACCATATATTTT.

The chain combines TRBV5-1 with TRBJ2-1, with no clear D. V was shortened by 4 bases and J by 3 bases, with 8 bases between the two germline ends. The CDR3 contains 13 residues. Germline V lookup: CDR1 SGHRS, CDR2 YFSETQ. The CDR3: CASSLDGYNEQFF. Written as DNA, the CDR3 is TGCGCCAGCAGCCTGGACGGCTACAATGAGCAGTTCTTC.

This chain links TRBV14 with TRBJ1-3; D is undetermined. With 0 bases removed from V and 4 bases from J, the gap between germline ends came to 13 bases. The length of the CDR3 is 16 residues. Germline V gene data show CDR1 as SGHDN and CDR2 as FVKESK. The CDR3 DNA reads as TGTGCCAGCAGCCAAGATCGGAGACCGAGGGGAAACACCATATATTTT. It specifies CASSQDRRPRGNTIYF.

The rearrangement links TRBV3-1 (or the pseudogene TRBV3-2) to TRBJ2-2, with D maybe TRBD2 (6 bases). The ends were cut back, 5 bases at V and 7 bases at J, with 11 bases in the middle. CDR3 length: 13 amino acids. The germline CDR1 and CDR2 sequences are LGHDT and YNNKEL (reference sequence). CDR3 sequence: CASSLLAGGELFF. CDR3 nucleotide sequence: TGTGCCAGCAGCTTACTAGCCGGCGGGGAGCTGTTTTTT.

The chain combines TRBV29-1 with TRBJ2-5, with TRBD1 as a possible D gene (6 bases). V shed 6 bases and J shed 4 bases, with 12 bases lying between them. The length of the CDR3 is 12 residues. CDR1 is SQVTM and CDR2 is ANQGSEA in the germline V gene. CDR3 bases: TGCAGCGTAGGGGGAAAGAGAGAGACCCAGTACTTC. It is translated as CSVGGKRETQYF.

This rearrangement joins TRBV10-1 to TRBJ2-1; possible D gene TRBD2, 6 bases. Germline CDR1 and CDR2: WNHNN and SYGVQD (reference sequence). The CDR3 has 15 residues. The germline V and J ends were trimmed by 5 bases and 4 bases, with 15 bases remaining between them. The CDR3 nucleotides read TGCGCCAGCAGTCGGTCGGGAGCACCTTACAATGAGCAGTTCTTC. Translated: CASSRSGAPYNEQFF.

DNA of the CDR3: TGTGCCAGCAGCCCGAGACAGGGATCCTCCACAGATACGCAGTATTTT. Translated: CASSPRQGSSTDTQYF. The rearrangement joins TRBV7-9 to TRBJ2-3; 7 nucleotides match TRBD1. The CDR3 has 16 amino acids. The germline CDR1 and CDR2 sequences are SEHNR and FQNEAQ (reference sequence). Trimming took 5 bases from V and 2 from J; bases not matched to a gene: 10.

CDR3 nucleotide sequence: TGTGCCGGCGGGGGTTTCACTGAAGCTTTCTTT. It yields the protein CAGGGFTEAFF. The rearrangement links TRBV2 to TRBJ1-1; D is possibly TRBD1 (5 bases). In germline, CDR1 is SNHLY, CDR2 FYNNEI. This CDR3 comprises 11 residues. V was trimmed by 11 bases and J by 4 bases, leaving 11 bases between them.

The chain recombines TRBV27 with TRBJ1-2; tentative D call: TRBD1 (6 bases). The length of the CDR3 is 13 residues. V lost 3 bases to trimming and J lost 5 bases, with 10 bases between them. CDR1 MNHEY and CDR2 SMNVEV come from the germline V gene (reference sequence). In DNA, the CDR3 is TGTGCCAGCAGTTTCCGGGGGGCGTATGGCTACACCTTC. Residues: CASSFRGAYGYTF.

CDR3 DNA: TGTGCCAGCAGTCCCGGGACTCCTTGGATTACCTACAATGAGCAGTTCTTC. Translation gives CASSPGTPWITYNEQFF. The rearrangement uses TRBV6-6 and TRBJ2-1; a weak D match, TRBD2 (6 bases). Germline V gene sequence: CDR1 MNHNY, CDR2 SVGAGI (reference sequence). V was trimmed by 5 bases and J by 2 bases, leaving 19 bases between them. The CDR3 has 17 amino acids.

The genes are TRBV19 and TRBJ2-2; tentative D call: TRBD1 (7 bases). The CDR3 covers 14 residues. The germline gives CDR1 LNHDA, CDR2 SQIVND (reference sequence). Trimming cost V 2 bases and J 6 bases, with 10 bases left between them. The CDR3 bases are TGTGCCAGTAGTATACAGGGGGGTTCCGGGGAGCTGTTTTTT. Amino acids: CASSIQGGSGELFF.

The chain combines TRBV28 with TRBJ2-7, with a tentative D call TRBD2 (6 bases). Germline assignment: CDR1 MDHEN and CDR2 SYDVKM. V was pared by 8 bases and J by 0 bases, with 11 bases between. The CDR3 runs to 13 residues. The DNA of the CDR3 is TGTGCCAGCGCGGGATCCCTCTCCTACGAGCAGTACTTC. Its protein is CASAGSLSYEQYF. Full variable domain (rest looked up from reference TRBV28 and TRBJ2-7): DVKVTQSSRYLVKRTGEKVFLECVQDMDHENMFWYRQDPGLGLRLIYFSYDVKMKEKGDIPEGYSVSREKKERFSLILESASTNQTSMYLCASAGSLSYEQYFGPGTRLTVT.

This clone has a single count. This chain connects TRBV24-1 to TRBJ2-1, with D possibly being TRBD2 (6 bases). This CDR3 has 14 residues. V was trimmed by 4 bases and J by 3 bases, leaving 9 bases between them. CDR1 and CDR2 from the germline V gene are KGHDR and SFDVKD. The CDR3 DNA reads TGTGCCACCAGTGAGACGACTAGCTACAATGAGCAGTTCTTC. Translation: CATSETTSYNEQFF.

The genes are TRBV5-1 and TRBJ2-2; maybe TRBD1 (6 bases). The CDR3 is 14 amino acids. V lost 0 bases and J 6 bases, leaving 9 bases between the germline ends. The germline V gene encodes CDR1 SGHRS and CDR2 YFSETQ. The CDR3 nucleotides read TGCGCCAGCAGCTTGGGGCAGGGGTCCGGGGAGCTGTTTTTT. It yields the protein CASSLGQGSGELFF.

In its sample, this clone was seen once. This chain uses TRBV5-6 with TRBJ1-1; D gene uncertain. Trimming took 0 bases from V and 6 from J, leaving 12 bases between them. In germline, CDR1 is SGHDT, CDR2 YYEEEE. The CDR3 is 14 residues long. Written as DNA, the CDR3 is TGTGCCAGCAGCTTGGGAGCTAGCAACGCTGAAGCTTTCTTT. As protein: CASSLGASNAEAFF.

The chain links TRBV5-5 to TRBJ2-7; 10 bases align to TRBD1. Germline trimming cut 4 bases from V and 4 bases from J; bases unmatched to any gene: 8. This CDR3 has 15 residues. Per germline, CDR1 SGHKS and CDR2 YYEKEE (reference sequence). The CDR3 loop reads CASSESPGQGYEQYF. The CDR3 bases are TGTGCCAGCAGCGAATCCCCGGGACAGGGGTACGAGCAGTACTTC. The full variable domain, in which reference TRBV5-5 and TRBJ2-7 provide the parts outside the CDR3, is DAGVTQSPTHLIKTRGQQVTLRCSPISGHKSVSWYQQVLGQGPQFIFQYYEKEERGRGNFPDRFSARQFPNYSSELNVNALLLGDSALYLCASSESPGQGYEQYFGPGTRLTVT.

This clone was counted a few times. The J gene is TRBJ1-1, the V gene TRBV9; D is perhaps TRBD1 (6 bases). Trimming removed 0 bases from V and 5 bases from J, with 11 bases in between. This CDR3 spans 14 amino acids. Germline V gene lookup returns CDR1 SGDLS and CDR2 YYNGEE. The CDR3 DNA follows: TGTGCCAGCAGCGTAGGAGGAAGGGGGACTGAAGCTTTCTTT. This encodes CASSVGGRGTEAFF.

This clone was detected only once. This chain joins TRBV3-1 (or the pseudogene TRBV3-2) and TRBJ2-7; 8 nucleotides line up with TRBD1. Unmatched junction bases numbered 5, after V lost 2 bases and J lost 2 bases. The germline V gene encodes CDR1 LGHDT and CDR2 YNNKEL (reference sequence). The CDR3 has 15 residues. CDR3 amino acids: CASSQKRDRTYEQYF. As DNA, the CDR3 is TGTGCCAGCAGCCAAAAACGGGACAGGACCTACGAGCAGTACTTC.

The rearrangement links TRBV28 to TRBJ2-3, with 13 nucleotides matching TRBD2. The V gene end was trimmed by 7 bases and the J gene end by 2 bases; junction bases not matched to a gene: 15. CDR1 is MDHEN, CDR2 SYDVKM, per germline. The CDR3 length is 19 residues. Here the CDR3 reads CASNQLAGGPRKFTDTQYF. In DNA form, the CDR3 reads TGTGCCAGCAACCAACTAGCGGGAGGGCCCCGGAAATTCACAGATACGCAGTATTTT.

The chain joins TRBV11-2 to TRBJ2-7; 11 bases are shared with TRBD2. V shed 5 bases and J 2 bases; nucleotides not matched to a gene: 14. This CDR3 spans 18 amino acids. Per germline, CDR1 SGHAT and CDR2 FQNNGV. CDR3 loop: CASSRKSSSGGTTYEQYF. The CDR3 DNA reads TGTGCCAGCAGCCGAAAGTCGTCTAGCGGGGGGACCACCTACGAGCAGTACTTC.

J is TRBJ2-1 and V is TRBV28; 8 positions match TRBD1. The CDR3 loop spans 15 amino acids. Germline trimming cut 5 bases from V and 5 bases from J; bases unmatched to any gene: 8. Germline assignment: CDR1 MDHEN and CDR2 SYDVKM. CDR3 in amino acids: CASSPHRGLNNEQFF. The CDR3 DNA reads TGTGCCAGCAGTCCCCACAGGGGGTTGAACAATGAGCAGTTCTTC.